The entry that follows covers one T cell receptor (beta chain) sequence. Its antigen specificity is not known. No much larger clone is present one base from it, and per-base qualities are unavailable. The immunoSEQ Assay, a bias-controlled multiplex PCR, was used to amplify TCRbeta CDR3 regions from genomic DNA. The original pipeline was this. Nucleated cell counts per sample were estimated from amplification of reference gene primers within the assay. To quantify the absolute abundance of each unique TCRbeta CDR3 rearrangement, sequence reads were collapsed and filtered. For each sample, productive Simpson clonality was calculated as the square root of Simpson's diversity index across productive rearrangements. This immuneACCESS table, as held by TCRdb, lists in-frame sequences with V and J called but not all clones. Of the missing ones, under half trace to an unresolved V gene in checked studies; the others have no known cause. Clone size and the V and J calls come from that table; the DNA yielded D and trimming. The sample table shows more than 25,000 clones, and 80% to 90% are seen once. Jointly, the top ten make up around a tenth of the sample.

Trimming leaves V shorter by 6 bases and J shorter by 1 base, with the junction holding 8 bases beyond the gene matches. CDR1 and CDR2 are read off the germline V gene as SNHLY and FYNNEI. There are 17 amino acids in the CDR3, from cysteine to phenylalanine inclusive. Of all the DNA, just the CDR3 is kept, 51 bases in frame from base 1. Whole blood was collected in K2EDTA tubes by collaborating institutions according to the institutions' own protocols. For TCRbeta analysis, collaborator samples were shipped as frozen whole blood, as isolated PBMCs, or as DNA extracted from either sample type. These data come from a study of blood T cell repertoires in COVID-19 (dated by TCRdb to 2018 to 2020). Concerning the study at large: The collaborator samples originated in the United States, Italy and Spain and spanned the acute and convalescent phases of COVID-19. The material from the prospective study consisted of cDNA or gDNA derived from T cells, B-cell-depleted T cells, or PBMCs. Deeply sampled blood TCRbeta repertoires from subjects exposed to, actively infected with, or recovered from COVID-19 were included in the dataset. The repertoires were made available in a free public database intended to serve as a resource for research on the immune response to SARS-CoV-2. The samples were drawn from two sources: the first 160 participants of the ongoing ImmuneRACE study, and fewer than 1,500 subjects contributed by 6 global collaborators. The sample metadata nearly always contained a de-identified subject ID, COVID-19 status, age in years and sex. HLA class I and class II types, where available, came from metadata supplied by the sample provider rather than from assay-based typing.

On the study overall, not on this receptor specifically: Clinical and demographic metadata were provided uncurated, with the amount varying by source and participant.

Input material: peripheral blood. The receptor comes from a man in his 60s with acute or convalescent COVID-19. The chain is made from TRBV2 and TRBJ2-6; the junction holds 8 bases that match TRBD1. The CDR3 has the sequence CASRRQGAVSGANVLTF. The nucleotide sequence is TGTGCCAGCAGGAGGCAGGGGGCGGTTTCTGGGGCCAACGTCCTGACTTTC.